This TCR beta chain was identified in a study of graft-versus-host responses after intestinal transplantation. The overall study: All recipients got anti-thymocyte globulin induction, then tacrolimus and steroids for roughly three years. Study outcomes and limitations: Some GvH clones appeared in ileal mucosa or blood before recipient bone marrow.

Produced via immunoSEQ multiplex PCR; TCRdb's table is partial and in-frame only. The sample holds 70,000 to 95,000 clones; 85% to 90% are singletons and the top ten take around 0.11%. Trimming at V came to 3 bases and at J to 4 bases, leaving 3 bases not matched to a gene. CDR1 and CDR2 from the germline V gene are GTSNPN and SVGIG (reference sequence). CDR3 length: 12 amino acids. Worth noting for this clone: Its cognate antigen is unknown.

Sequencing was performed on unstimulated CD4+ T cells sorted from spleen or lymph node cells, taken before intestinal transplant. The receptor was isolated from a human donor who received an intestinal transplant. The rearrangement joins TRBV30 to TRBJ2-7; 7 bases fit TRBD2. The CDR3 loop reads CAWRGGRYEQYF. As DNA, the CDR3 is TGTGCCTGGAGGGGCGGGAGATACGAGCAGTACTTC.